This T cell receptor (beta chain) was recorded in a study of beta chain features in type 1 diabetes. Study-wide points: Moderate yet significant TCRB CDR3 shortening was seen in Type 1 diabetes patients in all four CD4+ subsets.

CD4+ naive, central memory, regulatory and stem cell-like memory cells were sorted via CD45RO/CCR7/CD25/CD127/CD95/CD27. V gave up 3 bases and J gave up 7 bases; unmatched junction bases: 8. Per the germline V gene, CDR1 is SGHTA and CDR2 is FQGNSA. This CDR3 contains 15 residues. Of the isolated RNA, all was reverse transcribed, and so the sequenced material was expressed TCRB transcripts. Sequencing was performed with immunoSEQ multiplex PCR; in TCRdb, only in-frame clones are kept and a portion is missing. The sample contains hundreds of thousands of clones, 30% of which appear only once. Note on this clone: What it binds is not known.

Sequenced input: naive CD4+ T cells from blood. The TCR comes from a man aged 18 to 29 in good health. V gene TRBV7-2 combines with J gene TRBJ2-2; 7 bases are shared with TRBD2. Here the CDR3 DNA reads TGTGCCAGCAGCTTTGCGGGAGCGGTAGGCGGGGAGCTGTTTTTT. Protein product: CASSFAGAVGGELFF.